Listed here are 16 T cell receptor beta chains from one sample, sequenced in a study of blood T cell repertoires in COVID-19. The data were produced by immunoSEQ multiplex PCR, yet TCRdb's version contains in-frame clones alone and is incomplete. The sample has approximately 150,000 clones; about nine tenths are singletons. Sequencing was carried out using peripheral blood. These receptor sequences come from a human donor in a cohort sampled during active COVID-19.

The genes are TRBV5-1 and TRBJ2-7; 9 bases align to TRBD1. J lost 2 bases, V lost 4 bases, and 10 bases had no gene match. The CDR3 runs 16 residues. Germline assignment: CDR1 SGHRS and CDR2 YFSETQ. Here the CDR3 DNA reads TGCGCCAGCAGCCCCGGGACAGGGCGGCCTGCCTACGAGCAGTACTTC. It translates to CASSPGTGRPAYEQYF.

The chain joins TRBV4-3 to TRBJ1-4; 9 nucleotides line up with TRBD1. The CDR3 spans 16 residues. Losses at the gene ends were 0 bases for V and 7 bases for J; bases not matched to a gene: 6. The germline gives CDR1 LGHNA, CDR2 YSLEER. The CDR3 DNA sequence: TGCGCCAGCAGCCAAGACCCGGGACAGGGTAGTGAAAAACTGTTTTTT. As protein: CASSQDPGQGSEKLFF.

V is TRBV30 and J is TRBJ2-3; D perhaps matches TRBD1 (6 bases). V gave up 3 bases and J gave up 0 bases, with 19 bases separating them. Germline loops: CDR1 GTSNPN, CDR2 SVGIG (reference sequence). CDR3 length equals 17 residues. The CDR3 is CAWSQIRGQGSTDTQYF. Here the CDR3 DNA reads TGTGCCTGGAGCCAGATTCGGGGCCAGGGGAGCACAGATACGCAGTATTTT.

V is TRBV5-1 and J is TRBJ1-2; 7 bases are a match to TRBD1. CDR3 length: 15 amino acids. Germline V gene lookup returns CDR1 SGHRS and CDR2 YFSETQ. J was trimmed by 6 bases and V by 0 bases; bases with no gene match: 8. The CDR3 DNA sequence: TGCGCCAGCAGCTTGGCCCAGGGACAGCGAAATGGCTACACCTTC. Translation: CASSLAQGQRNGYTF.

The V call is TRBV4-1, the J call TRBJ2-7; D is unclear. Germline V gene sequence: CDR1 MGHRA, CDR2 YSYEKL. The CDR3 is made up of 14 amino acids. V was trimmed by 4 bases and J by 2 bases, leaving 12 bases between them. CDR3 DNA: TGCGCCAGCAGCCCCGCAACTTCACCCTACGAGCAGTACTTC. Its translation: CASSPATSPYEQYF.

The chain links TRBV7-8 to TRBJ2-7, with D perhaps TRBD1 (5 bases). V was cut by 0 bases and J by 2 bases, with 8 bases left in between. CDR1 SGHVS and CDR2 FQNEAQ come from the germline V gene. The CDR3 totals 14 residues. CDR3 in amino acids: CASSLAPGPYEQYF. Here the CDR3 DNA reads TGTGCCAGCAGCTTAGCACCAGGGCCCTACGAGCAGTACTTC.

The chain recombines TRBV5-4 with TRBJ2-3; the match to TRBD2 covers 13 bases. The germline V gene has CDR1 SGHNT and CDR2 YYREEE (reference sequence). V trimming: 5 bases; J trimming: 6 bases; junction bases outside the gene matches: 9. This CDR3 has 16 residues. CDR3 sequence: CASSYTSGGAKDTQYF. The CDR3 DNA follows: TGTGCCAGCAGTTACACTAGCGGGGGGGCGAAGGATACGCAGTATTTT.

The chain employs TRBV25-1 and TRBJ1-3; D is perhaps TRBD1 (5 bases). Germline V lookup: CDR1 MGHDK, CDR2 SYGVNS. The CDR3 contains 15 residues. Trimming took 5 bases from V and 4 from J, leaving 15 bases between them. The chain's CDR3 is CASSLTVLGGNTIYF. CDR3 DNA sequence: TGTGCCAGCAGTCTGACAGTCCTGGGAGGAAACACCATATATTTT.

In its sample, this clone was seen once. The V and J genes are TRBV24-1 and TRBJ2-5, with D uncertain. Germline loops: CDR1 KGHDR, CDR2 SFDVKD. Trimming cost V 9 bases and J 5 bases, with 9 bases left between them. The CDR3 runs to 11 residues. CDR3 residues: CATQSGETQYF. The CDR3, as DNA: TGTGCCACCCAGTCCGGGGAGACCCAGTACTTC.

This clone was recorded a few times. This rearrangement joins TRBV3-1 (or the pseudogene TRBV3-2) to TRBJ2-3; 12 bases line up with TRBD2. The CDR3 covers 16 residues. Germline trimming cut 4 bases from V and 3 bases from J; bases unmatched to any gene: 5. CDR1 and CDR2 (germline): LGHDT, YNNKEL (reference sequence). Here the CDR3 DNA reads TGTGCCAGCAGCCCATGGACTAGCGGGACAACAGATACGCAGTATTTT. This encodes CASSPWTSGTTDTQYF.

The genes are TRBV5-4 and TRBJ2-1; TRBD2 matches at 9 bases. The CDR3 consists of 16 residues. V lost 4 bases, J lost 4 bases, and 9 bases stayed unmatched. Germline values: CDR1 SGHNT, CDR2 YYREEE (reference sequence). CDR3 nucleotides: TGTGCCAGCAGCATACAAGCGGGGGGCGCATACAATGAGCAGTTCTTC. Translated: CASSIQAGGAYNEQFF.

The chain joins TRBV5-1 to TRBJ2-1; TRBD1 matches 8 bases. CDR3 length: 15 residues. The V gene end was trimmed by 2 bases and the J gene end by 4 bases; junction bases not matched to a gene: 5. The germline V gene encodes CDR1 SGHRS and CDR2 YFSETQ. CDR3 nucleotide sequence: TGCGCCAGCAGCTTAGGACAGGGTCGGTACAATGAGCAGTTCTTC. Encoded protein: CASSLGQGRYNEQFF.

This clone was seen a single time. As DNA, the CDR3 is TGTGCCAGCAGCCTTCGGACTAGCGGGGGGGTAGAGACCCAGTACTTC. Translated: CASSLRTSGGVETQYF. The chain uses TRBV3-1 (or the pseudogene TRBV3-2) and TRBJ2-5; 15 positions match TRBD2. The CDR3 loop spans 16 amino acids. CDR1 is LGHDT and CDR2 is YNNKEL in the germline V gene (reference sequence). The V gene end was trimmed by 4 bases and the J gene end by 4 bases; junction bases not matched to a gene: 4.

The chain employs TRBV29-1 and TRBJ2-7; D is uncertain. Germline V gives CDR1 SQVTM, CDR2 ANQGSEA. V was clipped by 1 base and J by 3 bases, with 10 bases between them. The CDR3 sequence is 13 residues long. The CDR3 nucleotides read TGCAGCGTTGAAGTGGGCATAAACTACGAGCAGTACTTC. It specifies CSVEVGINYEQYF.

This clone was detected once. The chain has TRBV6-1 and TRBJ2-3; D is uncertain. CDR1 and CDR2 (germline): MNHNS, SASEGT. CDR3 length: 14 residues. The germline V and J ends were trimmed by 9 bases and 1 base, with 14 bases remaining between them. DNA of the CDR3: TGTGCCAGTACTGAAGGCCCGGGCACAGATACGCAGTATTTT. Translation gives CASTEGPGTDTQYF.

The J gene is TRBJ2-7, the V gene TRBV4-3, with 9 bases fitting TRBD2. V shed 1 base and J 7 bases; nucleotides not matched to a gene: 8. CDR1 is LGHNA and CDR2 is YSLEER in the germline V gene. This CDR3 spans 15 amino acids. DNA for the CDR3: TGCGCCAGCAGCCAAGGGGGCGGGGGGGCCCAGGAGCAGTACTTC. The encoded protein is CASSQGGGGAQEQYF.